A selection of T cell receptor beta chains follows, all from one sample in a study of spatial heterogeneity in lung cancer. TCRdb used MiXCR to reprocess the 5' RACE reads, holding one entry per CDR3 protein. The sample lists about 56,000 distinct CDR3 sequences, 8% to 9% seen once, with roughly 16% in the top ten. The sequenced sample was PBMCs, obtained at surgery. These receptors came from a female donor with early-stage non-small cell lung cancer. CDR3s include the opening cysteine and the closing phenylalanine or tryptophan. The D gene is left open where the match is weak. Rows give clone size only sometimes, using once, few, many, or a class for an expanded clone.

clone_size | j_call | d_call | v_call | cdr3_aa | cdr3_nt
many | TRBJ2-3 | - | TRBV29-1 | CSVSEGVDTQYF | TGCAGCGTATCCGAGGGGGTAGATACGCAGTATTTT
- | TRBJ2-1 | - | TRBV3-1 | CASSPLDGSPYNEQFF | TGTGCCAGCAGCCCCTTGGACGGGAGCCCCTACAATGAGCAGTTCTTC
- | TRBJ2-1 | - | TRBV12-3/TRBV12-4 | CASSLRLDAYNEQFF | TGTGCCAGCAGTCTAAGACTGGACGCCTACAATGAGCAGTTCTTC
many | TRBJ1-2 | - | TRBV5-1 | CASSRVEEYGYTF | TGCGCCAGCAGCCGGGTCGAAGAGTATGGCTACACCTTC
- | TRBJ2-3 | - | TRBV3-1 | CASSQVGGTDTQYF | TGTGCCAGCAGCCAAGTTGGGGGCACAGATACGCAGTATTTT
- | TRBJ2-7 | TRBD2 | TRBV3-1 | CANSLGEGLLSYEQYF | TGTGCCAACAGCCTGGGAGAGGGACTACTTTCCTACGAGCAGTACTTC
few | TRBJ2-6 | - | TRBV29-1 | CSAQAAGANVLTF | TGCAGCGCCCAGGCGGCTGGGGCCAACGTCCTGACTTTC
- | TRBJ2-5 | - | TRBV9 | CASSVDREETQYF | TGTGCCAGCAGCGTAGACAGGGAAGAGACCCAGTACTTC
- | TRBJ1-1 | TRBD1 | TRBV28 | CASSLFQGANAEAFF | TGTGCCAGCAGTTTATTTCAGGGGGCGAACGCTGAAGCTTTCTTT
- | TRBJ1-1 | - | TRBV5-1 | CASSLIGNMNTEAFF | TGCGCCAGCAGCTTGATCGGGAACATGAACACTGAAGCTTTCTTT
- | TRBJ1-3 | - | TRBV2 | CASEGPGQQPGNTIYF | TGTGCCAGCGAGGGGCCTGGACAGCAGCCTGGAAACACCATATATTTT
few | TRBJ2-5 | - | TRBV12-3/TRBV12-4 | CASSPRTRGETQYF | TGTGCCAGCAGTCCCCGGACTCGGGGGGAGACCCAGTACTTC
few | TRBJ2-6 | - | TRBV7-8 | CASSPAGVTGANVLTF | TGTGCCAGCAGCCCCGCAGGGGTTACTGGGGCCAACGTCCTGACTTTC
few | TRBJ1-1 | - | TRBV5-1 | CASSFEGEAFF | TGCGCCAGCAGCTTTGAAGGTGAAGCTTTCTTT
- | TRBJ1-2 | - | TRBV6-5 | CASTRTGGGYTF | TGTGCCAGCACCCGCACCGGGGGTGGCTACACCTTC
- | TRBJ1-1 | - | TRBV12-3/TRBV12-4 | CASRNMFADTEAFF | TGTGCCAGCAGAAACATGTTTGCAGACACTGAAGCTTTCTTT
- | TRBJ2-4 | - | TRBV24-1 | CATSDPFGGKNIQYF | TGTGCCACCAGTGATCCCTTCGGTGGCAAAAACATTCAGTACTTC
- | TRBJ2-5 | - | TRBV7-9 | CAGGGQQETQYF | TGTGCCGGGGGTGGCCAGCAAGAGACCCAGTACTTC
few | TRBJ1-3 | - | TRBV11-2 | CASSLGRAEGNTIYF | TGTGCCAGCAGCTTAGGGCGGGCGGAAGGAAACACCATATATTTT
few | TRBJ2-5 | - | TRBV28 | CASSPGGMKETQYF | TGTGCCAGTTCGCCAGGCGGGATGAAAGAGACCCAGTACTTC
few | TRBJ1-4 | - | TRBV7-6 | CASSPQGYGEKLFF | TGTGCCAGCAGCCCCCAGGGATATGGTGAAAAACTGTTTTTT
many | TRBJ2-3 | - | TRBV30 | CAWSPPARALGTDTQYF | TGTGCCTGGAGTCCCCCCGCCAGAGCCCTGGGCACAGATACGCAGTATTTT
- | TRBJ1-3 | - | TRBV7-9 | CASSLRVGNTIYF | TGTGCCAGCAGTCTGCGTGTTGGAAACACCATATATTTT
many | TRBJ1-1 | - | TRBV10-3 | CAISESSGGNEAFF | TGTGCCATCAGTGAGTCGAGCGGGGGGAATGAAGCTTTCTTT
many | TRBJ2-7 | TRBD2 | TRBV3-1 | CASSQGRVAGVYEQYF | TGTGCCAGCAGCCAAGGTAGAGTAGCGGGAGTTTACGAGCAGTACTTC
many | TRBJ1-1 | TRBD1 | TRBV20-1 | CSARRTGSMNTEAFF | TGCAGTGCTAGGAGGACAGGATCTATGAACACTGAAGCTTTCTTT
- | TRBJ2-2 | TRBD1 | TRBV5-5 | CASSSGGPGELFF | TGTGCCAGCAGCTCAGGGGGCCCCGGGGAGCTGTTTTTT
few | TRBJ2-2 | - | TRBV24-1 | CATSDPGQGFTGELFF | TGTGCCACCAGTGATCCGGGACAAGGATTTACCGGGGAGCTGTTTTTT
- | TRBJ2-3 | - | TRBV20-1 | CSARATPPAIYTQYF | TGCAGTGCTCGCGCTACGCCCCCGGCCATATATACGCAGTATTTT
- | TRBJ2-1 | - | TRBV19 | CASKDRRSSYNEQFF | TGTGCCAGTAAGGACCGAAGAAGCTCCTACAATGAGCAGTTCTTC
- | TRBJ2-2 | TRBD2 | TRBV6-5 | CASSYGMSGSMAGELFF | TGTGCCAGCAGTTACGGGATGAGCGGGAGTATGGCCGGGGAGCTGTTTTTT
medium-sized | TRBJ2-2 | - | TRBV21-1 | CASSPPPAGTLNTGELFF | TGTGCCAGCAGCCCTCCTCCGGCCGGGACCTTGAACACCGGGGAGCTGTTTTTT
many | TRBJ1-2 | - | TRBV19 | CASSIRNSYGYTF | TGTGCCAGTAGTATTCGAAACAGCTATGGCTACACCTTC
- | TRBJ1-2 | - | TRBV12-3/TRBV12-4 | CASNLGQSYGYTF | TGTGCCAGCAACCTGGGGCAGTCCTATGGCTACACCTTC
few | TRBJ2-5 | - | TRBV2 | CASEGTRQETQYF | TGTGCCAGCGAGGGGACCCGACAAGAGACCCAGTACTTC
few | TRBJ1-3 | - | TRBV11-2 | CASSFSREIGNTIYF | TGTGCCAGCAGCTTTTCCCGAGAGATTGGAAACACCATATATTTT
few | TRBJ1-5 | - | TRBV12-3/TRBV12-4 | CASSLTANQPQHF | TGTGCCAGCAGTTTGACAGCAAATCAGCCCCAGCATTTT
many | TRBJ1-5 | - | TRBV6-5 | CASSWGRDSNQPQHF | TGTGCCAGCAGTTGGGGCAGGGATAGCAATCAGCCCCAGCATTTT
few | TRBJ2-4 | - | TRBV20-1 | CSGRIGGINIQYF | TGCAGTGGAAGAATAGGGGGGATAAACATTCAGTACTTC
many | TRBJ2-1 | - | TRBV2 | CASRDFPYNEQFF | TGTGCCAGCCGGGACTTCCCCTACAATGAGCAGTTCTTC
few | TRBJ2-2 | - | TRBV15 | CATSRVYNPLRGRNTGELFF | TGTGCCACCAGCAGAGTCTATAACCCGTTAAGGGGTAGGAACACCGGGGAGCTGTTTTTT
few | TRBJ2-1 | TRBD1 | TRBV20-1 | CSASRRQGVYNEQFF | TGCAGTGCTAGTAGACGGCAGGGGGTTTACAATGAGCAGTTCTTC
few | TRBJ2-5 | - | TRBV3-1 | CASSRPDWGETQYF | TGTGCCAGCAGCCGGCCAGACTGGGGAGAGACCCAGTACTTC
few | TRBJ2-7 | - | TRBV7-9 | CASSLPGHNSYEQYF | TGTGCCAGCAGCTTACCGGGACACAACTCCTACGAGCAGTACTTC
many | TRBJ2-3 | - | TRBV12-3/TRBV12-4 | CASSFSSADTQYF | TGTGCCAGCAGTTTCTCTAGCGCCGATACGCAGTATTTT
many | TRBJ2-5 | - | TRBV7-9 | CASSLVNAETQYF | TGTGCCAGCAGCTTAGTGAATGCGGAGACCCAGTACTTC
medium-sized | TRBJ1-2 | - | TRBV13 | CASSLGRTANYGYTF | TGTGCCAGCAGCTTAGGCAGGACAGCTAACTATGGCTACACCTTC
few | TRBJ2-7 | - | TRBV9 | CASSVGSSSYEQYF | TGTGCCAGCAGCGTAGGGAGCAGCTCCTACGAGCAGTACTTC
few | TRBJ2-5 | - | TRBV23-1 | CASSPLLGTQETQYF | TGCGCCAGCAGTCCCCTTTTAGGGACGCAAGAGACCCAGTACTTC